The 25 T cell receptor beta chains listed next were all sequenced from one sample in a study of shared clonotypes between healthy human individuals. Here immunoSEQ multiplex PCR was the method, and the copy in TCRdb shows in-frame clones only, minus some. The sample consists of under 2,500,000 clones, around 95% of them appearing once. Source material: naive CD4+ T cells sorted from blood. Subset defined: CD45RA+ positively selected. The receptors come from a man younger than 30 in good health.

V gene TRBV7-9 combines with J gene TRBJ2-3, with no clear D. Trimming pared 5 bases from V and 5 bases from J, leaving 11 bases between. The CDR3 is made up of 13 amino acids. The germline V gene has CDR1 SEHNR and CDR2 FQNEAQ (reference sequence). CDR3 residues: CASSVWEKDTQYF. For the CDR3, the DNA is TGTGCCAGCAGCGTTTGGGAAAAAGATACGCAGTATTTT.

This clone has a single count. V is TRBV5-5 and J is TRBJ1-5; no definite D call. The CDR3 totals 16 residues. Trimming took off 0 bases at V and 0 bases at J, with 10 bases between the two ends. Germline lookup yields CDR1 SGHKS and CDR2 YYEKEE (reference sequence). The CDR3 protein is CASSLGGAYSNQPQHF. DNA for the CDR3: TGTGCCAGCAGCTTGGGGGGTGCCTATAGCAATCAGCCCCAGCATTTT.

The chain joins TRBV7-8 to TRBJ1-2, with D uncertain. With 6 bases removed from V and 1 base from J, the gap between germline ends came to 9 bases. The CDR3 extends over 13 amino acids. CDR1 is SGHVS and CDR2 is FQNEAQ in the germline V gene. The CDR3: CASSPHLNYGYTF. The CDR3 nucleotides are TGTGCCAGCAGTCCTCATCTTAACTATGGCTACACCTTC.

The chain recombines TRBV11-2 with TRBJ2-7; D gene ambiguous. The V gene lost 0 bases and the J gene lost 2 bases, with 8 bases spanning the gap. The CDR3 runs to 14 residues. Per germline, CDR1 SGHAT and CDR2 FQNNGV. The CDR3 DNA is TGTGCCAGCAGCTTAGATGGTCCAGCCTACGAGCAGTACTTC. This encodes CASSLDGPAYEQYF.

To note about this clone: The same CDR3 arises from other DNA sequences in this sample as well. This CDR3 is CASSSGTAQETQYF. Written as DNA, the CDR3 is TGTGCCAGCAGCTCCGGGACAGCACAAGAGACCCAGTACTTC. V and J are TRBV5-4 and TRBJ2-5; 7 bases line up with TRBD1. Per the germline V gene, CDR1 is SGHNT and CDR2 is YYREEE (reference sequence). The CDR3 spans 14 residues. Losses at the gene ends were 3 bases for V and 2 bases for J; bases not matched to a gene: 4.

V is TRBV6-5 and J is TRBJ2-2, with 8 bases matching TRBD1. Germline loops: CDR1 MNHEY, CDR2 SVGAGI. This CDR3 contains 15 residues. The ends lost 5 bases at V and 7 bases at J; junction bases unmatched: 9. CDR3 sequence reads: CASSRLRTGIGELFF. CDR3 nucleotide sequence: TGTGCCAGCAGTCGGCTACGGACAGGGATCGGGGAGCTGTTTTTT.

The gene calls are TRBV6-1 and TRBJ2-5; 14 nucleotides agree with TRBD2. V dropped 4 bases and J dropped 4; count of bases not matched to a gene: 5. The CDR3 extends over 16 amino acids. Germline CDR1 MNHNS, CDR2 SASEGT. In nucleotides, the CDR3 is TGTGCCAGCAGTGGACCTGGGACTAGCGGGGGAGAGACCCAGTACTTC. Translation: CASSGPGTSGGETQYF.

The chain links TRBV7-9 to TRBJ2-5; D unclear. The CDR3 contains 18 residues. The ends were cut back, 1 base at V and 1 base at J, with 19 bases in the middle. CDR1 and CDR2 from the germline V gene are SEHNR and FQNEAQ (reference sequence). CDR3 residues: CASSLVVPSTWFQETQYF. CDR3 coding DNA: TGTGCCAGCAGCTTAGTAGTGCCAAGTACCTGGTTCCAAGAGACCCAGTACTTC.

Written as DNA, the CDR3 is TGTGCCAGCAGGGCGATGCGAGGGCCCGATATGAACACTGAAGCTTTCTTT. Translating gives CASRAMRGPDMNTEAFF. The gene calls are TRBV7-9 and TRBJ1-1; D gene unclear. This CDR3 is 17 amino acids long. The V gene's germline CDR1 is SEHNR and CDR2 FQNEAQ (reference sequence). V was pared by 6 bases and J by 0 bases, with 20 bases between.

This clone was detected once. Other DNA sequences in the sample encode the same CDR3. The J gene is TRBJ2-3, the V gene TRBV5-1; TRBD2 is a possible D gene (6 bases). The CDR3 contains 16 residues. V was pared by 0 bases and J by 0 bases, with 11 bases between. Per the germline V gene, CDR1 is SGHRS and CDR2 is YFSETQ. DNA for the CDR3: TGCGCCAGCAGCTTGGGTACGGGAGCTAGCACAGATACGCAGTATTTT. Protein: CASSLGTGASTDTQYF.

This chain joins TRBV19 and TRBJ1-2, with a possible D match to TRBD1 (5 bases). The CDR3 runs 13 residues. Trimming took 7 bases from V and 4 from J, leaving 13 bases between them. Germline values: CDR1 LNHDA, CDR2 SQIVND (reference sequence). The CDR3 DNA sequence: TGTGCCAGTACCCTTGACAGCCTCTATGGCTACACCTTC. This sequence encodes CASTLDSLYGYTF.

This clone has only a few counts. Additional DNA sequences in this sample encode the identical CDR3. V and J are TRBV30 and TRBJ1-1; unclear D gene. The CDR3 loop spans 13 amino acids. V lost 0 bases to trimming and J lost 1 base, with 6 bases between them. CDR1 and CDR2 from the germline V gene are GTSNPN and SVGIG (reference sequence). CDR3 DNA: TGTGCCTGGAGTGTATCTGAGAACACTGAAGCTTTCTTT. Residues: CAWSVSENTEAFF.

The rearrangement uses TRBV6-5 and TRBJ1-2, with 8 bases aligning to TRBD1. V lost 6 bases to trimming and J lost 3 bases; unmatched junction nucleotides: 9. This CDR3 is built from 15 residues. Germline CDR1 reads MNHEY; CDR2 reads SVGAGI. DNA for the CDR3: TGTGCCAGCAGCTATACGACAGGGGCCTACTATGGCTACACCTTC. The encoded protein is CASSYTTGAYYGYTF.

The chain couples TRBV18 to TRBJ2-7; perhaps TRBD1 as D (6 bases). Trimming took 4 bases from V and 7 from J, leaving 23 bases between them. Per germline, CDR1 KGHSH and CDR2 LQKENI. This CDR3 is 16 amino acids long. The CDR3 region is CASSRSGASRRWEQYF. CDR3 DNA: TGTGCCAGCTCACGGTCAGGGGCCTCCCGGAGGTGGGAGCAGTACTTC.

The rearrangement links TRBV2 to TRBJ2-5; D may be TRBD1 (6 bases). With 7 bases removed from V and 5 bases from J, the gap between germline ends came to 20 bases. Germline-derived CDR1 and CDR2 are SNHLY and FYNNEI. CDR3 length equals 15 residues. The CDR3 DNA follows: TGTGCCAGCAACCCGCAGGGTCTTAGGGGGGAGACCCAGTACTTC. Encoded protein: CASNPQGLRGETQYF.

The chain recombines TRBV2 with TRBJ2-5; 15 nucleotides line up with TRBD2. V gave up 9 bases and J gave up 8 bases; unmatched junction bases: 7. The CDR3 runs to 14 residues. CDR1 and CDR2 from the germline V gene are SNHLY and FYNNEI. The CDR3 is CARGGTSGGSTQYF. The CDR3 DNA reads as TGTGCCAGGGGAGGGACTAGCGGGGGGTCTACCCAGTACTTC.

The count of this clone is one. V gene TRBV4-1 combines with J gene TRBJ2-3; 10 nucleotides line up with TRBD1. This CDR3 has 16 residues. CDR1 and CDR2 (germline): MGHRA, YSYEKL. Trimming at V came to 6 bases and at J to 6 bases, leaving 12 bases not matched to a gene. The CDR3 DNA reads as TGCGCCAGCAGTTTAAGGGGGACAGGGGTTTTCGATACGCAGTATTTT. It translates to CASSLRGTGVFDTQYF.

The J gene is TRBJ2-7, the V gene TRBV21-1; the table's D gene call, TRBD2, was not cross checked with the DNA. TRBV21-1 is annotated as a pseudogene. The CDR3 extends over 18 amino acids. The CDR3 reads CASSYRGFLAESSYEQYF. The CDR3 DNA follows: TGTGCCAGCAGCTATAGAGGGTTTTTAGCGGAAAGCTCCTACGAGCAGTACTTC.

The chain combines TRBV6-5 with TRBJ2-5, with D possibly matching TRBD1 (5 bases). The CDR3 sequence is 14 residues long. Germline CDR1 is MNHEY and CDR2 is SVGAGI. Trimming removed 4 bases from V and 1 base from J, with 10 bases in between. CDR3 amino acids: CASSWGRTQETQYF. The CDR3 DNA is TGTGCCAGCAGTTGGGGCAGAACCCAAGAGACCCAGTACTTC.

This CDR3 reads CASRPAAGNSYEQYF. DNA of the CDR3: TGTGCCAGCAGACCCGCCGCAGGGAACTCCTACGAGCAGTACTTC. The V gene is TRBV7-9, the J gene TRBJ2-7; the D gene is possibly TRBD1 (5 bases). V was clipped by 6 bases and J by 0 bases, with 15 bases between them. CDR1 SEHNR and CDR2 FQNEAQ come from the germline V gene (reference sequence). The CDR3 is 15 residues long.

The J gene is TRBJ2-7, the V gene TRBV29-1; D perhaps matches TRBD2 (6 bases). Trimming pared 7 bases from V and 6 bases from J, leaving 19 bases between. This CDR3 contains 13 residues. CDR1 and CDR2 from the germline V gene are SQVTM and ANQGSEA. CDR3 in DNA: TGCAGCGCCGGCGGGACTCCCTTCGGCGAGCAGTACTTC. Its translation: CSAGGTPFGEQYF.

The V gene is TRBV11-2, the J gene TRBJ2-1, with 11 nucleotides matching TRBD2. The trim removed 1 base at V and 6 bases at J, leaving 11 bases unmatched. The CDR3 totals 18 residues. CDR1 is SGHAT and CDR2 is FQNNGV in the germline V gene. The CDR3 reads CASSLAGLAGGPFNEQFF. CDR3 DNA sequence: TGTGCCAGCAGCTTAGCGGGGCTAGCGGGAGGTCCCTTCAATGAGCAGTTCTTC.

The chain carries TRBV19 and TRBJ1-2; D unresolved. This CDR3 region has 15 residues. The V and J ends lost 1 base and 4 bases respectively, with 13 bases between them. Germline CDR1 LNHDA, CDR2 SQIVND (reference sequence). In DNA form, the CDR3 reads TGTGCCAGTAGTATAGGGACGCAAGCTGTCTATGGCTACACCTTC. Its protein is CASSIGTQAVYGYTF. The variable domain in full, with the rest retrieved from reference TRBV19 and TRBJ1-2, is DGGITQSPKYLFRKEGQNVTLSCEQNLNHDAMYWYRQDPGQGLRLIYYSQIVNDFQKGDIAEGYSVSREKKESFPLTVTSAQKNPTAFYLCASSIGTQAVYGYTFGSGTRLTVV.

The chain is built from TRBV18 and TRBJ2-1, with 7 bases identical to TRBD1. The CDR3 contains 12 residues. Unmatched junction bases numbered 4, after V lost 5 bases and J lost 9 bases. CDR1 KGHSH and CDR2 LQKENI come from the germline V gene. CDR3 loop: CASSNKGAEQFF. Here the CDR3 DNA reads TGTGCCAGCTCAAATAAGGGGGCTGAGCAGTTCTTC.

The V gene is TRBV5-6, the J gene TRBJ2-2; D is possibly TRBD2 (6 bases). Germline loops: CDR1 SGHDT, CDR2 YYEEEE. V was cut by 4 bases and J by 5 bases, with 12 bases left in between. The CDR3 is 14 amino acids. CDR3 region: CASSPELATGELFF. The CDR3, as DNA: TGTGCCAGCAGCCCAGAGCTAGCGACCGGGGAGCTGTTTTTT.